Listed here are 27 T cell receptor beta chains from one sample, sequenced in a study of T cell responses to AZD1222 COVID-19 vaccine (dated by TCRdb to the early 2020s). The library was made by the immunoSEQ multiplex PCR assay. TCRdb took over this immuneACCESS table, retaining in-frame rearrangements with V and J assigned. Such tables are incomplete; in checked studies, under half of the missing clones stem from an unresolved V gene, and the remainder is unexplained. This sample gives some 130,000 clones in total; about 88% of them show up just once. The ten largest clones take up 2.4% of the sample. This sample's time point label indicates: baseline before first vaccination. The sequences come from peripheral blood, collected on day 0 of AZD1222 vaccination. These receptor sequences come from an adult in good health.

The chain links TRBV28 to TRBJ1-1; D uncertain. Germline V lookup: CDR1 MDHEN, CDR2 SYDVKM. V was cut by 7 bases and J by 2 bases, with 5 bases left in between. The CDR3 is 11 amino acids. The CDR3, as DNA: TGTGCCAGCACCTACAACACTGAAGCTTTCTTT. Translated: CASTYNTEAFF.

In nucleotides, the CDR3 is TGTGCCACCAGCAGAGATCGTGGGGAAAGCACTGAAGCTTTCTTT. It codes for CATSRDRGESTEAFF. J is TRBJ1-1 and V is TRBV15; D unresolved. Germline CDR1 is LNHNV and CDR2 is YYDKDF (reference sequence). The CDR3 runs 15 residues. V lost 0 bases, J lost 4 bases, and 12 bases lay in between.

The chain links TRBV7-3 to TRBJ2-1, with 12 bases lining up with TRBD2. V lost 1 base, J lost 0 bases, and 16 bases stayed unmatched. CDR1 and CDR2 from the germline V gene are SGHTA and FQGTGA. This CDR3 has 22 amino acids. This chain's CDR3 is CASSLKTYRTSGKGSSYNEQFF. DNA of the CDR3: TGTGCCAGCAGCTTAAAAACCTATAGGACTAGCGGGAAGGGAAGCTCCTACAATGAGCAGTTCTTC. The whole variable domain, remainder taken from reference TRBV7-3 and TRBJ2-1, is GAGVSQTPSNKVTEKGKYVELRCDPISGHTALYWYRQSLGQGPEFLIYFQGTGAADDSGLPNDRFFAVRPEGSVSTLKIQRTERGDSAVYLCASSLKTYRTSGKGSSYNEQFFGPGTRLTVL.

The gene calls are TRBV5-1 and TRBJ2-7; D assignment may be TRBD1 or TRBD2 (5 bases each). Germline V gene lookup returns CDR1 SGHRS and CDR2 YFSETQ. Trimming took 5 bases from V and 4 from J, leaving 16 bases between them. There are 14 residues in the CDR3. The CDR3 bases are TGCGCCAGCAGGCTCCGAGGGGCGAGGTACGAGCAGTACTTC. Protein sequence: CASRLRGARYEQYF.

The CDR3 region is CASSPGTGDGKYGYTF. The CDR3 DNA follows: TGTGCCAGCAGTCCCGGGACAGGTGACGGGAAATATGGCTACACCTTC. The rearrangement uses TRBV6-4 and TRBJ1-2; 8 positions match TRBD1. The CDR3 has 16 residues. Germline V gene sequence: CDR1 MRHNA, CDR2 SNTAGT. V trimming: 5 bases; J trimming: 5 bases; junction bases outside the gene matches: 13.

The chain is built from TRBV7-9 and TRBJ1-2, with TRBD1 identical over 9 bases. V lost 3 bases, J lost 1 base, and 3 bases stayed unmatched. CDR3 length: 15 residues. In germline, CDR1 is SEHNR, CDR2 FQNEAQ (reference sequence). CDR3 in DNA: TGTGCCAGCAGCTTCGGGACAGGGATTAACTATGGCTACACCTTC. As protein: CASSFGTGINYGYTF.

The chain couples TRBV30 to TRBJ2-5, with 8 bases identical to TRBD2. Germline lookup yields CDR1 GTSNPN and CDR2 SVGIG (reference sequence). CDR3 size: 15 residues. Unmatched junction bases numbered 9, after V lost 0 bases and J lost 6 bases. The CDR3: CAWSVRGGIGKTQYF. CDR3 in DNA: TGTGCCTGGAGTGTACGGGGGGGGATTGGAAAGACCCAGTACTTC.

The chain is built from TRBV5-5 and TRBJ1-5, with D uncertain. The CDR3 spans 13 residues. The germline CDR1 and CDR2 sequences are SGHKS and YYEKEE (reference sequence). V was cut by 0 bases and J by 4 bases, with 5 bases left in between. CDR3 sequence: CASSLGRNQPQHF. The CDR3 DNA sequence: TGTGCCAGCAGCTTGGGGAGGAATCAGCCCCAGCATTTT.

The gene calls are TRBV3-1 (or the pseudogene TRBV3-2) and TRBJ2-4; D tentatively fits TRBD1 or TRBD2 (6 bases each). Germline V gene lookup returns CDR1 LGHDT and CDR2 YNNKEL (reference sequence). Trimming left V 4 bases short and J 11 bases short, with 15 bases between. This CDR3 has 13 amino acids. The CDR3 spells CASSPSLGGLQYF. CDR3 nucleotides: TGTGCCAGCAGCCCCTCCCTAGGGGGGCTTCAGTACTTC.

The rearrangement joins TRBV28 to TRBJ2-5; D may be TRBD1 or TRBD2 (5 bases each). The length of the CDR3 is 16 residues. With 5 bases removed from V and 4 bases from J, the gap between germline ends came to 20 bases. Germline-derived CDR1 and CDR2 are MDHEN and SYDVKM. CDR3 protein: CASSPSSQGRRETQYF. The CDR3 DNA reads TGTGCCAGCAGTCCCTCTAGCCAGGGTAGACGAGAGACCCAGTACTTC.

The chain couples TRBV27 to TRBJ1-5, with D perhaps matching TRBD1 (6 bases). Germline V gene lookup returns CDR1 MNHEY and CDR2 SMNVEV (reference sequence). V gave up 10 bases and J gave up 7 bases, with 14 bases separating them. This CDR3 comprises 12 residues. The CDR3 coding sequence is TGTGCCACCGCTAGGACAGCGCAGCCCCAGCATTTT. Amino acids: CATARTAQPQHF.

As to this clone: The germline gene is not matched at one end of the junction; a read error may be the cause. The V and J genes are TRBV7-7 and TRBJ1-1; D ambiguous. The CDR3 runs 15 residues. The germline gives CDR1 SSHAT, CDR2 FNYEAQ (reference sequence). CDR3 in DNA: TGTGCTAGCAGCCCCTCGAACAGCATGAACACTGAAGCTTTCTTT. This gives the protein CASSPSNSMNTEAFF. Combining the CDR3 with reference TRBV7-7 and TRBJ1-1 gives the whole variable domain GAGVSQSPRYKVTKRGQDVTLRCDPISSHATLYWYQQALGQGPEFLTYFNYEAQPDKSGLPSDRFSAERPEGSISTLTIQRTEQRDSAMYRCASSPSNSMNTEAFFGQGTRLTVV.

In DNA form, the CDR3 reads TGTGCCAGCAGACCACAGGGGGGGTCGGGCAATCAGCCCCAGCATTTT. Translating gives CASRPQGGSGNQPQHF. The chain employs TRBV2 and TRBJ1-5; 8 positions agree with TRBD1. This CDR3 is 16 amino acids long. Trimming removed 6 bases from V and 2 bases from J; junction bases left unmatched: 9. The V gene's germline CDR1 is SNHLY and CDR2 FYNNEI.

The chain is built from TRBV10-3 and TRBJ2-2; perhaps TRBD2 as D (5 bases). This CDR3 is built from 13 residues. From germline, CDR1 is ENHRY and CDR2 SYGVKD. V lost 7 bases, J lost 1 base, and 7 bases lay in between. CDR3 bases: TGTGCCATCAACGGGGAGAACACCGGGGAGCTGTTTTTT. It encodes CAINGENTGELFF.

As DNA, the CDR3 is TGTGCCAGCAGAGCTGCTAGCGGGAGAAATGAGCAGTTCTTC. It yields the protein CASRAASGRNEQFF. The chain carries TRBV2 and TRBJ2-1; the match to TRBD2 covers 10 bases. Germline CDR1 reads SNHLY; CDR2 reads FYNNEI. The CDR3 runs 14 residues. Trimming removed 6 bases from V and 7 bases from J; junction bases left unmatched: 6.

The gene calls are TRBV24-1 and TRBJ2-3; 10 bases are a match to TRBD1. Germline V CDR1 and CDR2: KGHDR, SFDVKD. J gave up 2 bases and V 4 bases, and 8 bases lay outside the gene matches. The CDR3 sequence is 17 residues long. This CDR3 reads CATSDSGTGASTDTQYF. The CDR3 DNA is TGTGCCACCAGTGACTCCGGGACAGGGGCCTCCACAGATACGCAGTATTTT.

In its sample, this clone was seen once. The V call is TRBV30, the J call TRBJ1-1; D is unresolved. The CDR3 totals 14 residues. V dropped 4 bases and J dropped 0 bases, with 12 bases sitting between them. Germline CDR1 GTSNPN, CDR2 SVGIG (reference sequence). The DNA for the CDR3 is TGTGCCTGGAATCGTAGGATGATGAACACTGAAGCTTTCTTT. As protein: CAWNRRMMNTEAFF.

J is TRBJ1-2 and V is TRBV28, with a weak D call TRBD1 (6 bases). Germline loops: CDR1 MDHEN, CDR2 SYDVKM. This CDR3 has 14 residues. V lost 3 bases, J lost 3 bases, and 11 bases lay in between. CDR3: CASSFGQSDYGYTF. Here the CDR3 DNA reads TGTGCCAGCAGTTTCGGACAGTCGGACTATGGCTACACCTTC.

The CDR3 region is CASSSARRLGRGYTF. The CDR3 bases are TGTGCCAGCAGTTCAGCCCGCCGACTCGGACGGGGCTACACCTTC. The V gene is TRBV28, the J gene TRBJ1-2; the D is unclear. The CDR3 extends over 15 amino acids. V was clipped by 4 bases and J by 8 bases, with 20 bases between them. From germline, CDR1 is MDHEN and CDR2 SYDVKM.

The gene calls are TRBV29-1 and TRBJ2-7; no reliable D call. The germline V and J ends were trimmed by 1 base and 1 base, with 17 bases remaining between them. The CDR3 extends over 16 amino acids. Germline V CDR1 and CDR2: SQVTM, ANQGSEA. CDR3 nucleotide sequence: TGCAGCGTTGAAGGGTTGGCACCCTGGGGTTCCTACGAGCAGTACTTC. It yields the protein CSVEGLAPWGSYEQYF.

The V gene is TRBV7-3, the J gene TRBJ2-3; D not resolved. The V gene lost 3 bases and the J gene lost 1 base, with 14 bases spanning the gap. This CDR3 region has 16 residues. Germline V gives CDR1 SGHTA, CDR2 FQGTGA. For the CDR3, the DNA is TGTGCCAGCAGCTTGGGTTTCGGAGTTGGCACAGATACGCAGTATTTT. It codes for CASSLGFGVGTDTQYF.

A few counts support this clone. V usage is TRBV28 and J usage is TRBJ2-7; D is unresolved. Germline V gives CDR1 MDHEN, CDR2 SYDVKM. The V and J ends lost 7 bases and 0 bases respectively, with 7 bases between them. The CDR3 is 12 residues long. The CDR3 loop reads CASIGNSYEQYF. CDR3 nucleotide sequence: TGTGCCAGCATAGGCAACTCCTACGAGCAGTACTTC. The variable domain in full, completed from reference TRBV28 and TRBJ2-7, reads DVKVTQSSRYLVKRTGEKVFLECVQDMDHENMFWYRQDPGLGLRLIYFSYDVKMKEKGDIPEGYSVSREKKERFSLILESASTNQTSMYLCASIGNSYEQYFGPGTRLTVT.

The V call is TRBV5-4, the J call TRBJ2-7; D is uncertain. The CDR3 sequence is 11 residues long. Trimming took 2 bases from V and 6 from J, leaving 6 bases between them. Germline-derived CDR1 and CDR2 are SGHNT and YYREEE (reference sequence). The CDR3 here is CASSLRGEQYF. In DNA form, the CDR3 reads TGTGCCAGCAGCTTACGCGGCGAGCAGTACTTC.

CDR3 sequence: CASTVTGVGTEAFF. Here the CDR3 DNA reads TGCGCCAGCACCGTGACAGGGGTAGGCACTGAAGCTTTCTTT. The chain has TRBV5-1 and TRBJ1-1, with 8 bases aligning to TRBD1. The V gene's germline CDR1 is SGHRS and CDR2 YFSETQ. Losses at the gene ends were 6 bases for V and 4 bases for J; bases not matched to a gene: 8. The CDR3 sequence is 14 residues long.

The chain has TRBV11-3 and TRBJ2-2, with TRBD1 matching over 7 bases. The junction had 5 bases not matched to a gene; V was cut back by 4 bases and J by 3 bases. CDR1 and CDR2 from the germline V gene are SGHNT and YENEEA. This CDR3 has 15 residues. In nucleotides, the CDR3 is TGTGCCAGCAGCTCGACGACAGGGTACACCGGGGAGCTGTTTTTT. Translation: CASSSTTGYTGELFF. Together with reference TRBV11-3 and TRBJ2-2, the CDR3 gives the full variable domain: EAGVVQSPRYKIIEKKQPVAFWCNPISGHNTLYWYLQNLGQGPELLIRYENEEAVDDSQLPKDRFSAERLKGVDSTLKIQPAELGDSAVYLCASSSTTGYTGELFFGEGSRLTVL.

This clone has only one observation. The chain has TRBV3-1 (or the pseudogene TRBV3-2) and TRBJ2-5; no firm D call. Germline CDR1 LGHDT, CDR2 YNNKEL (reference sequence). V dropped 1 base and J dropped 5 bases, with 8 bases sitting between them. This CDR3 region has 13 residues. In DNA form, the CDR3 reads TGTGCCAGCAGCCAAGGAGACGGGGAGACCCAGTACTTC. Translated: CASSQGDGETQYF.

The chain has TRBV7-8 and TRBJ1-2; D is undetermined. Trimming removed 5 bases from V and 0 bases from J, with 16 bases in between. Per the germline V gene, CDR1 is SGHVS and CDR2 is FQNEAQ. The CDR3 runs 16 residues. This chain's CDR3 is CASSPTRRAANYGYTF. CDR3 nucleotides: TGTGCCAGCAGCCCAACCCGCCGGGCCGCTAACTATGGCTACACCTTC.